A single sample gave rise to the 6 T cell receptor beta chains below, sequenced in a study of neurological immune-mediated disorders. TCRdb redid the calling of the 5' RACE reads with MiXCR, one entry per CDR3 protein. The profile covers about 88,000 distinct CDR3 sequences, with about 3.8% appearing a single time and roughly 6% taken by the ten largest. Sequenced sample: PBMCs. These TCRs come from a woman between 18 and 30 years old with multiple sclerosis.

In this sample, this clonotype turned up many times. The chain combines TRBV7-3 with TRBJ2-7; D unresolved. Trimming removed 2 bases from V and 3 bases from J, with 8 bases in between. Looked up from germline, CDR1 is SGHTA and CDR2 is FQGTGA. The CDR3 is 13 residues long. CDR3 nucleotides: TGTGCCAGCAGCTTATATGTGGGCTACGAGCAGTACTTC. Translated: CASSLYVGYEQYF. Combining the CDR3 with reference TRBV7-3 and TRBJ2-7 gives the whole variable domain GAGVSQTPSNKVTEKGKYVELRCDPISGHTALYWYRQSLGQGPEFLIYFQGTGAADDSGLPNDRFFAVRPEGSVSTLKIQRTERGDSAVYLCASSLYVGYEQYFGPGTRLTVT.

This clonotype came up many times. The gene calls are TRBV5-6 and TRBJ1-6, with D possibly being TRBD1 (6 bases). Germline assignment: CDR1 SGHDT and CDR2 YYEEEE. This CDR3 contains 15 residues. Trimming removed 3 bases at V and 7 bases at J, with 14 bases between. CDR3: CASSSLTGLNSPLHF. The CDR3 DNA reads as TGTGCCAGCAGCTCCTTGACAGGACTAAATTCACCCCTCCACTTT.

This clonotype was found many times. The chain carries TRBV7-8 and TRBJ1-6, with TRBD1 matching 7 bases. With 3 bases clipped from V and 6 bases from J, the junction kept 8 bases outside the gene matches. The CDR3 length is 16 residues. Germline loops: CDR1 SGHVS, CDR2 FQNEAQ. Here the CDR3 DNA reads TGTGCCAGCAGCTTTGAGGGGGCAATGAGTAATTCACCCCTCCACTTT. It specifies CASSFEGAMSNSPLHF.

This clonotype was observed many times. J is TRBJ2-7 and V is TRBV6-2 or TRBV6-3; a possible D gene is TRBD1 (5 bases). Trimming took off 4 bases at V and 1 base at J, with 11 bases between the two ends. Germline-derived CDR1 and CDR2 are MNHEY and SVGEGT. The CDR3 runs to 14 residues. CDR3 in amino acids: CASSFATESYEQYF. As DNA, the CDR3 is TGTGCCAGCAGTTTCGCGACAGAATCCTACGAGCAGTACTTC.

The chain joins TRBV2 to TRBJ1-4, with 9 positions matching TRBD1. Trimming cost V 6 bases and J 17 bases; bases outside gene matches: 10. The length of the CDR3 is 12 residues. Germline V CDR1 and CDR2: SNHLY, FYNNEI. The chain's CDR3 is CASRRDDRGIFF. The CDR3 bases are TGTGCCAGCAGGCGGGACGACAGGGGGATCTTTTTT.

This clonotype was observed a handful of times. The CDR3 loop is CSVDRDYEQYF. DNA of the CDR3: TGCAGCGTTGACCGGGACTACGAGCAGTACTTC. This chain joins TRBV29-1 and TRBJ2-7, with D possibly matching TRBD2 (5 bases). CDR1 SQVTM and CDR2 ANQGSEA come from the germline V gene. Trimming stripped 3 bases from V and 3 bases from J, with 6 bases between. This CDR3 is built from 11 residues.